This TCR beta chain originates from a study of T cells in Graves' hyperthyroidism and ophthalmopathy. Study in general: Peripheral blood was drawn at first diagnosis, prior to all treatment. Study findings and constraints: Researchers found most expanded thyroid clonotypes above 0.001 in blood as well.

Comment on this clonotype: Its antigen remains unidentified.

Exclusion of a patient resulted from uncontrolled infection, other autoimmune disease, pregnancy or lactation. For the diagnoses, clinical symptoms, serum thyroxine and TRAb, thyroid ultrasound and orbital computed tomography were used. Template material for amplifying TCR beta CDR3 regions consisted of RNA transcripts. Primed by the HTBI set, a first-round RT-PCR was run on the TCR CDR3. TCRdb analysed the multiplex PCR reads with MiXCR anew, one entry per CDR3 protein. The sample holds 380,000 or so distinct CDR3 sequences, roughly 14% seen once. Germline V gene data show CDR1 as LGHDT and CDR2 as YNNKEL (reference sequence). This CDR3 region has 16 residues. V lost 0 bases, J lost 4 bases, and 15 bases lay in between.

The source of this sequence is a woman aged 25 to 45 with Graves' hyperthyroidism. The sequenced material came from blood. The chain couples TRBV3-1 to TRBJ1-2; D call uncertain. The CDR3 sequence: CASSQDPLSSIYGYTF. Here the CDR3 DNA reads TGTGCCAGCAGCCAAGACCCGCTATCATCTATCTATGGCTACACCTTC. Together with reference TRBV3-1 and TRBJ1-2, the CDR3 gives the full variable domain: DTAVSQTPKYLVTQMGNDKSIKCEQNLGHDTMYWYKQDSKKFLKIMFSYNNKELIINETVPNRFSPKSPDKAHLNLHINSLELGDSAVYFCASSQDPLSSIYGYTFGSGTRLTVV.